The 27 T cell receptor beta chains in this list originate from one sample, sequenced in a study of regulatory T cells in long-lasting Graves disease. As to time point: persistent/refractory GD, antithyroid drugs over 5 years with positive TRAb. The TCR library was made from RNA that had been extracted from PBMCs in TRIzol. Relying on iRepertoire HTBI primers and Arm-PCR of CDR3 regions, the team built TCR beta libraries. TCRdb re-derived calls from the multiplex PCR reads in MiXCR, one entry per CDR3 protein. The data hold around 400,000 distinct CDR3 sequences, with approximately 22% observed a single time. The sequences come from peripheral blood mononuclear cells (PBMCs), collected when the disease was refractory, from a patient treated with antithyroid drugs. All receptors derive from a female donor with Graves disease.

DNA of the CDR3: TGTGCCAGCAGCCGTAGGTTGTTGGGGACAGGGGGCTATGAGCAGTTCTTC. It is translated as CASSRRLLGTGGYEQFF. The chain uses TRBV11-2 and TRBJ2-1; 12 nucleotides align to TRBD1. Per germline, CDR1 SGHAT and CDR2 FQNNGV. CDR3 length: 17 residues. J lost 8 bases, V lost 5 bases, and 13 bases had no gene match.

This clonotype was counted at least ten times. This rearrangement joins TRBV7-3 to TRBJ2-7; 7 bases are a match to TRBD2. This CDR3 comprises 15 residues. Losses at the gene ends were 2 bases for V and 4 bases for J; bases not matched to a gene: 8. Germline V gene lookup returns CDR1 SGHTA and CDR2 FQGTGA. In nucleotides, the CDR3 is TGTGCCAGCAGCTTATTGGCGGGAGAGGGGTACGAGCAGTACTTC. It is translated as CASSLLAGEGYEQYF.

The chain has TRBV6-5 and TRBJ2-5; a possible D gene is TRBD1 (7 bases). Germline V gene lookup returns CDR1 MNHEY and CDR2 SVGAGI. The CDR3 extends over 15 amino acids. V lost 0 bases, J lost 7 bases, and 15 bases lay in between. The CDR3 sequence: CASSYSRSQGGTQYF. DNA for the CDR3: TGTGCCAGCAGTTACTCAAGGAGTCAGGGGGGGACCCAGTACTTC.

The chain is built from TRBV5-8 and TRBJ1-1; tentatively, D is TRBD1 (5 bases). The CDR3 contains 15 residues. Germline assignment: CDR1 SGHTS and CDR2 YDEGEE. Trimming removed 4 bases from V and 0 bases from J, with 13 bases in between. CDR3 in amino acids: CASSRSEGLNTEAFF. As DNA, the CDR3 is TGTGCCAGCAGCCGGAGCGAGGGGTTGAACACTGAAGCTTTCTTT.

This clonotype was detected a few times. In DNA form, the CDR3 reads TGTGCCAGCAGATCCGGGACAGGGTATTCCACTGAAGCTTTCTTT. Amino acids: CASRSGTGYSTEAFF. The J gene is TRBJ1-1, the V gene TRBV6-1, with 9 bases that match TRBD1. The CDR3 runs 15 residues. Trimming at V came to 6 bases and at J to 4 bases, leaving 9 bases not matched to a gene. Germline V lookup: CDR1 MNHNS, CDR2 SASEGT.

As concerns this clonotype: An end of the junction differs from the germline gene, which may be a read error. The V gene is TRBV6-5, the J gene TRBJ1-1; 9 nucleotides match TRBD1. Germline-derived CDR1 and CDR2 are MNHEY and SVGAGI. This CDR3 is built from 14 residues. DNA for the CDR3: TGTGCCAGCAGTTGGACAGGGGAGAACACTGAAGCTCTCTTT. Encoded protein: CASSWTGENTEALF.

The chain combines TRBV9 with TRBJ2-7; 7 bases are shared with TRBD1. Looked up from germline, CDR1 is SGDLS and CDR2 is YYNGEE. The CDR3 is made up of 15 amino acids. The ends lost 4 bases at V and 2 bases at J; junction bases unmatched: 9. CDR3 sequence reads: CASSLSGTDAYEQYF. CDR3 in DNA: TGTGCCAGCAGCCTCTCTGGGACAGACGCCTACGAGCAGTACTTC.

The gene calls are TRBV20-1 and TRBJ2-3; 7 bases map to TRBD1. CDR1 is DFQATT and CDR2 is SNEGSKA in the germline V gene (reference sequence). The CDR3 runs 12 residues. J was trimmed by 6 bases and V by 6 bases; bases with no gene match: 6. CDR3 sequence (DNA): TGCAGTGCCCAAACAGGGGCCGATACGCAGTATTTT. It codes for CSAQTGADTQYF.

The chain joins TRBV6-1 to TRBJ1-5; D perhaps matches TRBD1 (6 bases). V lost 2 bases to trimming and J lost 9 bases, with 14 bases between them. The CDR3 consists of 14 residues. Germline V gives CDR1 MNHNS, CDR2 SASEGT. CDR3 region: CASSESTGRWPQHF. In DNA, the CDR3 is TGTGCCAGCAGTGAATCAACAGGGCGGTGGCCCCAGCATTTT.

This clonotype was detected many times. The chain recombines TRBV28 with TRBJ2-7; D may be TRBD1 (5 bases). The CDR3 is 13 amino acids. Per the germline V gene, CDR1 is MDHEN and CDR2 is SYDVKM. Between the trimmed V and J ends, which lost 2 bases and 7 bases, there was a span of 12 bases. The CDR3 sequence is CASSLGREWEQYF. The CDR3 DNA follows: TGTGCCAGCAGTTTAGGCAGGGAATGGGAGCAGTACTTC. The variable domain in full, with the rest retrieved from reference TRBV28 and TRBJ2-7, is DVKVTQSSRYLVKRTGEKVFLECVQDMDHENMFWYRQDPGLGLRLIYFSYDVKMKEKGDIPEGYSVSREKKERFSLILESASTNQTSMYLCASSLGREWEQYFGPGTRLTVT.

This clonotype was detected many times. The DNA of the CDR3 is TGTGCCACCAGTGATACAGGGAGGACGTACCAAGAGACCCAGTACTTC. Protein product: CATSDTGRTYQETQYF. This chain uses TRBV24-1 with TRBJ2-5, with D tentatively TRBD1 or TRBD2 (6 bases each). Per germline, CDR1 KGHDR and CDR2 SFDVKD. V was trimmed by 3 bases and J by 0 bases, leaving 13 bases between them. The CDR3 runs to 16 residues.

As to this clonotype: A read error is possible here, since a much larger clone lies one base away. V usage is TRBV20-1 and J usage is TRBJ2-7; D call uncertain. V was trimmed by 6 bases and J by 9 bases, leaving 15 bases between them. CDR3 size: 11 residues. Germline CDR1 is DFQATT and CDR2 is SNEGSKA (reference sequence). This chain's CDR3 is CSAARVGGQYF. In DNA form, the CDR3 reads TGCAGTGCCGCGAGAGTTGGCGGGCAGTACTTC.

The sample holds a few counts of this clonotype. The rearrangement joins TRBV14 to TRBJ1-6; 9 bases match TRBD1. The CDR3 spans 15 residues. In germline, CDR1 is SGHDN, CDR2 FVKESK. V trimming: 2 bases; J trimming: 9 bases; junction bases outside the gene matches: 5. The CDR3 region has the DNA TGTGCCAGCAGCCAATGGGACAGGGAGAGTTCACCCCTCCACTTT. Its protein is CASSQWDRESSPLHF.

The table lists this clonotype with many counts. The chain links TRBV11-2 to TRBJ2-5; 7 bases map to TRBD2. The CDR3 contains 16 residues. The V and J ends lost 5 bases and 5 bases, in that order; junction bases with no gene match: 14. The germline V gene encodes CDR1 SGHAT and CDR2 FQNNGV. In DNA form, the CDR3 reads TGTGCCAGCAGCCCCGGTCTAGCGGCGGACGGGGAGACCCAGTACTTC. This sequence encodes CASSPGLAADGETQYF. Full variable domain (remainder filled in from reference TRBV11-2 and TRBJ2-5): EAGVAQSPRYKIIEKRQSVAFWCNPISGHATLYWYQQILGQGPKLLIQFQNNGVVDDSQLPKDRFSAERLKGVDSTLKIQPAKLEDSAVYLCASSPGLAADGETQYFGPGTRLLVL.

This clonotype was seen a handful of times. The chain has TRBV9 and TRBJ2-1; 7 bases are a match to TRBD2. J lost 2 bases, V lost 1 base, and 3 bases had no gene match. There are 15 residues in the CDR3. Germline CDR1 is SGDLS and CDR2 is YYNGEE. This chain's CDR3 is CASSVLAETYNEQFF. CDR3 bases: TGTGCCAGCAGCGTACTAGCGGAAACCTACAATGAGCAGTTCTTC.

This clonotype was detected only a few times. V usage is TRBV4-1 and J usage is TRBJ1-1; D is unresolved. V lost 1 base, J lost 1 base, and 7 bases lay in between. There are 14 residues in the CDR3. CDR1 is MGHRA, CDR2 YSYEKL, per germline. The CDR3 loop is CASSQGHPNTEAFF. In DNA form, the CDR3 reads TGCGCCAGCAGCCAAGGACACCCGAACACTGAAGCTTTCTTT.

This clonotype showed up many times. The DNA for the CDR3 is TGTGCCTGGAGTGATGAAGGAAACTATGGCTACACCTTC. It codes for CAWSDEGNYGYTF. J is TRBJ1-2 and V is TRBV30; D remains unclear. This CDR3 has 13 residues. The germline V and J ends were trimmed by 1 base and 2 bases, with 8 bases remaining between them. Germline CDR1 reads GTSNPN; CDR2 reads SVGIG (reference sequence).

This CDR3 reads CASSLAEGAQPQHF. CDR3 bases: TGCGCCAGCAGCTTGGCCGAGGGGGCTCAGCCCCAGCATTTT. The chain has TRBV5-1 and TRBJ1-5, with 7 bases lining up with TRBD1. This CDR3 contains 14 residues. The germline V gene has CDR1 SGHRS and CDR2 YFSETQ. After removal of 0 bases from V and 6 bases from J, the junction contained 3 bases not matched to a gene.

A few counts support this clonotype. The chain is built from TRBV2 and TRBJ2-5; 8 bases fit TRBD2. This CDR3 has 17 residues. Germline CDR1 SNHLY, CDR2 FYNNEI. The junction had 10 bases not matched to a gene; V was cut back by 0 bases and J by 4 bases. Written as DNA, the CDR3 is TGTGCCAGCAGTGAAGCGTTCGGGGGGGGCTTCGGAGAGACCCAGTACTTC. Encoded protein: CASSEAFGGGFGETQYF. The full variable domain, completed using reference TRBV2 and TRBJ2-5, is EPEVTQTPSHQVTQMGQEVILRCVPISNHLYFYWYRQILGQKVEFLVSFYNNEISEKSEIFDDQFSVERPDGSNFTLKIRSTKLEDSAMYFCASSEAFGGGFGETQYFGPGTRLLVL.

CDR3 region: CASSVGTTGELFF. The CDR3 bases are TGCGCCAGCAGCGTGGGAACCACCGGGGAGCTGTTTTTT. The genes are TRBV5-1 and TRBJ2-2; D is ambiguous. Trimming cost V 4 bases and J 4 bases, with 8 bases left between them. The germline CDR1 and CDR2 sequences are SGHRS and YFSETQ. This CDR3 is 13 amino acids long. The whole variable domain, remainder taken from reference TRBV5-1 and TRBJ2-2, is KAGVTQTPRYLIKTRGQQVTLSCSPISGHRSVSWYQQTPGQGLQFLFEYFSETQRNKGNFPGRFSGRQFSNSRSEMNVSTLELGDSALYLCASSVGTTGELFFGEGSRLTVL.

This clonotype was picked up a small number of times. The V gene is TRBV18, the J gene TRBJ2-5, with D perhaps TRBD2 (5 bases). Germline V gene lookup returns CDR1 KGHSH and CDR2 LQKENI. The V gene lost 4 bases and the J gene lost 4 bases, with 10 bases spanning the gap. The CDR3 consists of 13 residues. The CDR3 DNA is TGTGCCAGCTCACGGAGCCTAGCAGAGACCCAGTACTTC. Translating it yields CASSRSLAETQYF. The whole variable domain, remainder taken from reference TRBV18 and TRBJ2-5, is NAGVMQNPRHLVRRRGQEARLRCSPMKGHSHVYWYRQLPEEGLKFMVYLQKENIIDESGMPKERFSAEFPKEGPSILRIQQVVRGDSAAYFCASSRSLAETQYFGPGTRLLVL.

The CDR3: CSARHQGILGEQYF. In DNA, the CDR3 is TGCAGTGCCCGTCACCAGGGGATCCTTGGCGAGCAGTACTTC. The chain recombines TRBV20-1 with TRBJ2-7, with D possibly TRBD1 on 6 matching bases. Germline V gene sequence: CDR1 DFQATT, CDR2 SNEGSKA (reference sequence). There are 14 residues in the CDR3. Trimming cost V 6 bases and J 6 bases, with 21 bases left between them.

This clonotype was seen only a few times. The chain is built from TRBV29-1 and TRBJ2-7; D uncertain. Trimming left V 6 bases short and J 4 bases short, with 16 bases between. This CDR3 is built from 13 residues. Germline CDR1 SQVTM, CDR2 ANQGSEA. CDR3 sequence: CSVLGETLYEQYF. CDR3 bases: TGCAGCGTCCTAGGCGAAACTCTGTACGAGCAGTACTTC.

This clonotype was counted only a few times. Here the CDR3 DNA reads TGTGCCAGCAGTTTAGCGGGAGAGCCCACCGGGGAGCTGTTTTTT. Its translation is CASSLAGEPTGELFF. The rearrangement uses TRBV12-3 or TRBV12-4 and TRBJ2-2, with D perhaps TRBD2 (5 bases). Trimming shortened V by 0 bases and J by 4 bases, and 9 bases separated the two germline ends. The CDR3 is 15 amino acids.

In this sample, this clonotype turned up a few times. The rearrangement links TRBV20-1 to TRBJ1-4, with a possible D match to TRBD1 (5 bases). V shed 6 bases and J shed 7 bases, with 18 bases lying between them. The CDR3 is 14 amino acids. From germline, CDR1 is DFQATT and CDR2 SNEGSKA (reference sequence). The CDR3 here is CSAVDSVGSEKLFF. As DNA, the CDR3 is TGCAGTGCCGTTGACAGTGTCGGGTCTGAAAAACTGTTTTTT.

This clonotype was detected a few times. The chain couples TRBV19 to TRBJ1-2; D remains ambiguous. The CDR3 is 15 residues long. CDR1 is LNHDA, CDR2 SQIVND, per germline (reference sequence). The V end lost 7 bases, the J end lost 8 bases, and 23 bases lay between the germline ends. In DNA form, the CDR3 reads TGTGCCAGTACTACGTCCGGACTGGGAATGGGCGGCTACACCTTC. It specifies CASTTSGLGMGGYTF.

This clonotype showed up many times. This rearrangement joins TRBV5-1 to TRBJ2-7; the D gene is possibly TRBD1 (6 bases). Germline V lookup: CDR1 SGHRS, CDR2 YFSETQ. Trimming stripped 4 bases from V and 2 bases from J, with 13 bases between. This CDR3 has 14 amino acids. Here the CDR3 reads CASSAQGAPYEQYF. The CDR3 DNA reads TGCGCCAGCAGCGCACAGGGTGCCCCCTACGAGCAGTACTTC.